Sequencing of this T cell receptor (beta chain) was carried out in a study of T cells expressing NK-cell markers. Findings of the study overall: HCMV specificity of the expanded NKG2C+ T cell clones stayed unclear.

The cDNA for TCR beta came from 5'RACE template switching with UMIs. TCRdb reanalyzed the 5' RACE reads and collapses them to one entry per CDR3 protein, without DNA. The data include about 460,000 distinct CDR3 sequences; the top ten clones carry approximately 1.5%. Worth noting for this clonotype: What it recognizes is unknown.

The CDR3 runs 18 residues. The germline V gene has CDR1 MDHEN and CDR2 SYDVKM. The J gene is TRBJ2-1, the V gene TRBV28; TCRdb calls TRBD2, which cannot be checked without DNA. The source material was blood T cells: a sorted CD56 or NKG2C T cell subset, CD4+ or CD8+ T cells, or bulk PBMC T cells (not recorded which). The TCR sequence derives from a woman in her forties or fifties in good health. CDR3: CASSFLPPGLAGGSEQFF.